A single sample is the source of the 29 T cell receptor beta chains below, sequenced in a study of post-analysis software for immune sequencing data. Regarding the study as a whole: TRBV5-6, TRBV5-1 and TRBV20-1 were among a handful of TRBV segments more frequent in patients than controls.

For these TCRs, the target antigens are not known. Unique-molecular-identifier-tagged TCR beta cDNA libraries were used. TCRdb re-called the PCR reads through MiXCR, storing one row per CDR3 protein. Among 400,000 to 500,000 distinct CDR3 sequences listed, approximately 38% were seen once. Material for sequencing was blood. These receptors all stem from a girl aged 2 to 10 with multiple sclerosis.

This clonotype turned up a few times. This sequence joins TRBV20-1 and TRBJ2-1; no definite D call. This CDR3 spans 15 amino acids. Germline CDR1 is DFQATT and CDR2 is SNEGSKA (reference sequence). V was pared by 0 bases and J by 5 bases, with 14 bases between. CDR3 loop: CSARDSRGPNNEQFF. The CDR3 nucleotides read TGCAGTGCTAGAGATAGCCGTGGGCCCAACAATGAGCAGTTCTTC.

The V and J genes are TRBV10-3 and TRBJ2-5; no reliable D call. The CDR3 sequence is 13 residues long. Germline values: CDR1 ENHRY, CDR2 SYGVKD. Trimming took 2 bases from V and 4 from J, leaving 8 bases between them. This CDR3 is CAISEVGLETQYF. DNA of the CDR3: TGTGCCATCAGTGAGGTAGGGTTAGAGACCCAGTACTTC.

Turning to this clonotype: A much larger clonotype is one base distant, so this may be a read error. The chain couples TRBV6-1 to TRBJ1-5; D gene ambiguous. The V end was cut by 4 bases, the J end by 0 bases, with 10 bases between. CDR1 and CDR2 (germline): MNHNS, SASEGT. This CDR3 comprises 15 residues. The CDR3 DNA follows: TGTGCCAGCAGTGCGACTGGAAGTAGCAATCAGCCCCAGCATTTT. As protein: CASSATGSSNQPQHF.

This clonotype came up a few times. This chain links TRBV7-6 with TRBJ1-5, with TRBD1 matching 8 bases. Germline V gene sequence: CDR1 SGHVS, CDR2 FNYEAQ. The CDR3 is 14 amino acids. Unmatched junction bases numbered 3, after V lost 5 bases and J lost 3 bases. Here the CDR3 DNA reads TGTGCCAGCAGCAGGACAGGGATCAATCAGCCCCAGCATTTT. Encoded protein: CASSRTGINQPQHF.

There are a few counts of this clonotype. V usage is TRBV29-1 and J usage is TRBJ2-7; 9 bases are a match to TRBD2. The V gene's germline CDR1 is SQVTM and CDR2 ANQGSEA. The CDR3 covers 15 residues. V dropped 1 base and J dropped 0; count of bases not matched to a gene: 4. The CDR3 bases are TGCAGCGTTGAAGTGCGGGAGGGCTTCTCCTACGAGCAGTACTTC. Translation: CSVEVREGFSYEQYF.

The rearrangement joins TRBV5-1 to TRBJ2-2, with TRBD2 as a possible D gene (5 bases). Germline CDR1 reads SGHRS; CDR2 reads YFSETQ. The CDR3 extends over 16 amino acids. The V and J ends lost 0 bases and 8 bases respectively, with 17 bases between them. The CDR3 reads CASSLVAGEGTGELFF. CDR3 sequence (DNA): TGCGCCAGCAGCTTGGTTGCGGGTGAGGGCACAGGGGAGCTGTTTTTT.

The chain links TRBV5-6 to TRBJ2-1; perhaps TRBD2 as D (5 bases). The germline CDR1 and CDR2 sequences are SGHDT and YYEEEE. V was clipped by 1 base and J by 9 bases, with 8 bases between them. This CDR3 is built from 12 residues. CDR3 in DNA: TGTGCCAGCAGCTTGTTACTAGGTGAGCAGTTCTTC. It encodes CASSLLLGEQFF.

This clonotype was found many times. The chain links TRBV3-1 to TRBJ2-5, with D possibly being TRBD1 (5 bases). The ends were cut back, 4 bases at V and 1 base at J, with 10 bases in the middle. CDR3 length equals 14 residues. The germline V gene has CDR1 LGHDT and CDR2 YNNKEL (reference sequence). CDR3 in amino acids: CASSPTGAQETQYF. The CDR3 nucleotides read TGTGCCAGCAGCCCCACTGGGGCCCAAGAGACCCAGTACTTC.

This clonotype was observed once. This rearrangement joins TRBV29-1 to TRBJ1-1; a possible D gene is TRBD1 (6 bases). The CDR3 length is 14 residues. Trimming removed 6 bases from V and 2 bases from J, with 16 bases in between. CDR1 is SQVTM, CDR2 ANQGSEA, per germline. CDR3 loop: CSVQGAFINTEAFF. The CDR3 coding sequence is TGCAGCGTACAGGGTGCCTTCATTAACACTGAAGCTTTCTTT.

With respect to this clonotype: A much larger clone differs from this one at a single base, so this may be a read error. V usage is TRBV9 and J usage is TRBJ2-7, with 11 bases that match TRBD1. The CDR3 runs 16 residues. Germline CDR1 reads SGDLS; CDR2 reads YYNGEE. J lost 3 bases, V lost 3 bases, and 8 bases had no gene match. CDR3 sequence: CASSALGTGGCYEQYF. The DNA of the CDR3 is TGTGCCAGCAGCGCCCTGGGGACAGGGGGGTGCTACGAGCAGTACTTC.

In the case of this clonotype: This clone may be a read error of a much larger clone one base away. The chain uses TRBV7-7 and TRBJ2-5, with D perhaps assigned TRBD1 or TRBD2 (6 bases each). CDR3 length: 15 residues. From germline, CDR1 is SSHAT and CDR2 FNYEAQ (reference sequence). V was shortened by 1 base and J by 11 bases, with 20 bases between the two germline ends. CDR3 sequence (DNA): TGTGCCAGCAGCTTAGATATGGGGGGCTCGGATGAGCAGTACTTC. Amino acids: CASSLDMGGSDEQYF.

The chain uses TRBV9 and TRBJ2-7; D not resolved. CDR1 is SGDLS, CDR2 YYNGEE, per germline. Trimming cost V 4 bases and J 2 bases, with 10 bases left between them. This CDR3 comprises 13 residues. This CDR3 is CASSLDPTYEQYF. In DNA, the CDR3 is TGTGCCAGCAGCTTGGACCCTACCTACGAGCAGTACTTC.

A few counts support this clonotype. J is TRBJ2-1 and V is TRBV7-3, with TRBD2 identical over 13 bases. After removal of 3 bases from V and 8 bases from J, the junction contained 7 bases not matched to a gene. The CDR3 runs 16 residues. Per germline, CDR1 SGHTA and CDR2 FQGTGA. The CDR3 DNA follows: TGTGCCAGCAGCTTTAGGACTAGCGGGAGTTGGGATGAGCAGTTCTTC. Amino acids: CASSFRTSGSWDEQFF.

For this clonotype: A much larger clone lies one base from this, so it may be a read error. CDR3 protein: CASSLNSGPPYEQYF. The CDR3, as DNA: TGTGCCAGCAGCTTGAACAGTGGTCCCCCCTACGAGCAGTACTTC. This chain links TRBV5-5 with TRBJ2-7, with D uncertain. The CDR3 runs 15 residues. With 1 base removed from V and 2 bases from J, the gap between germline ends came to 13 bases. CDR1 is SGHKS, CDR2 YYEKEE, per germline (reference sequence).

This chain uses TRBV7-2 with TRBJ2-1, with TRBD1 identical over 7 bases. After removal of 4 bases from V and 2 bases from J, the junction contained 8 bases not matched to a gene. The CDR3 length is 16 residues. Germline-derived CDR1 and CDR2 are SGHTA and FQGNSA. CDR3 bases: TGTGCCAGCAGCTCAGATCAGGGGGTCACCTACAATGAGCAGTTCTTC. The encoded protein is CASSSDQGVTYNEQFF.

The gene calls are TRBV20-1 and TRBJ1-2; possible D gene TRBD1, 6 bases. Looked up from germline, CDR1 is DFQATT and CDR2 is SNEGSKA (reference sequence). The CDR3 totals 13 residues. Between the trimmed V and J ends, which lost 4 bases and 7 bases, there was a span of 16 bases. CDR3 amino acids: CSATRQDSGGYTF. As DNA, the CDR3 is TGCAGTGCTACCCGACAGGACTCAGGTGGCTACACCTTC.

The chain combines TRBV10-3 with TRBJ1-4; D unresolved. Germline CDR1 reads ENHRY; CDR2 reads SYGVKD. The CDR3 loop spans 15 amino acids. The V end lost 0 bases, the J end lost 7 bases, and 12 bases lay between the germline ends. CDR3 sequence reads: CAISESNVLGEKLFF. CDR3 sequence (DNA): TGTGCCATCAGTGAGTCGAACGTCCTGGGTGAAAAACTGTTTTTT.

The J gene is TRBJ1-2, the V gene TRBV7-9; D uncertain. Per germline, CDR1 SEHNR and CDR2 FQNEAQ (reference sequence). The CDR3 contains 15 residues. Trimming pared 5 bases from V and 2 bases from J, leaving 15 bases between. The chain's CDR3 is CASSTTASGNYGYTF. The DNA of the CDR3 is TGTGCCAGCAGCACTACGGCCTCGGGGAACTATGGCTACACCTTC.

The chain couples TRBV7-2 to TRBJ1-2, with 10 bases lining up with TRBD1. The CDR3 is 18 amino acids. The junction had 11 bases not matched to a gene; V was cut back by 1 base and J by 3 bases. Germline assignment: CDR1 SGHTA and CDR2 FQGNSA. CDR3 nucleotides: TGTGCCAGCAGCTTAGAGCGGGACAGGGGATGGGTAGACTATGGCTACACCTTC. It codes for CASSLERDRGWVDYGYTF.

The chain combines TRBV4-1 with TRBJ1-2, with unresolved D. Germline V gives CDR1 MGHRA, CDR2 YSYEKL. Between the trimmed V and J ends, which lost 3 bases and 3 bases, there was a span of 11 bases. The CDR3 is made up of 14 amino acids. As DNA, the CDR3 is TGCGCCAGCAGCCACTTAAGGACGGACTATGGCTACACCTTC. Translated, it gives CASSHLRTDYGYTF.

In nucleotides, the CDR3 is TGCAGTGCTTCCCCGTCGAGCTCTGGGGCCAACGTCCTGACTTTC. Translation: CSASPSSSGANVLTF. The J gene is TRBJ2-6, the V gene TRBV20-1, with D unclear. The CDR3 totals 15 residues. Per the germline V gene, CDR1 is DFQATT and CDR2 is SNEGSKA (reference sequence). V lost 5 bases and J 0 bases, leaving 11 bases between the germline ends.

This clonotype was observed a handful of times. A much larger clone sits a single nucleotide away, making a read error possible. V and J are TRBV29-1 and TRBJ2-1; 11 nucleotides agree with TRBD2. Trimming removed 6 bases from V and 9 bases from J; junction bases left unmatched: 10. There are 14 residues in the CDR3. The germline CDR1 and CDR2 sequences are SQVTM and ANQGSEA. Here the CDR3 reads CSVQLAGVRREQFF. The CDR3 DNA reads as TGCAGCGTCCAACTAGCGGGAGTCAGGCGTGAGCAGTTCTTC.

CDR3 nucleotide sequence: TGTGCCAGCAAAACTTCCGGGACAGGTTATCGGAGGAACATTCAGTACTTC. Amino acid sequence: CASKTSGTGYRRNIQYF. This chain links TRBV28 with TRBJ2-4; 8 bases line up with TRBD1. The V gene end was trimmed by 7 bases and the J gene end by 7 bases; junction bases not matched to a gene: 18. Germline V gene lookup returns CDR1 MDHEN and CDR2 SYDVKM. The CDR3 totals 17 residues.

J is TRBJ2-3 and V is TRBV20-1; 9 bases align to TRBD2. The ends lost 0 bases at V and 5 bases at J; junction bases unmatched: 15. CDR1 and CDR2 from the germline V gene are DFQATT and SNEGSKA (reference sequence). This CDR3 contains 18 residues. CDR3 residues: CSARDRLAASGIGDTQYF. CDR3 coding DNA: TGCAGTGCTAGAGATCGTCTCGCGGCTAGCGGGATTGGAGATACGCAGTATTTT.

J is TRBJ2-7 and V is TRBV6-1, with D perhaps matching TRBD2 (6 bases). V lost 7 bases to trimming and J lost 2 bases, with 24 bases between them. CDR1 and CDR2 (germline): MNHNS, SASEGT. This CDR3 comprises 17 residues. CDR3 protein: CASTSYKGGKVAYEQYF. The CDR3 DNA follows: TGTGCCAGCACCAGTTATAAGGGCGGGAAAGTGGCCTACGAGCAGTACTTC.

This clonotype was counted only a few times. V usage is TRBV4-3 and J usage is TRBJ1-2; a weak D match, TRBD1 (5 bases). The CDR3 runs to 14 residues. The V end was cut by 1 base, the J end by 4 bases, with 10 bases between. Germline V gene lookup returns CDR1 LGHNA and CDR2 YSLEER. The CDR3: CASSQGQGGYGYTF. The CDR3 DNA sequence: TGCGCCAGCAGCCAAGGGCAGGGAGGCTATGGCTACACCTTC.

This clonotype was seen repeatedly, ten times or more. The chain carries TRBV29-1 and TRBJ1-2; D remains ambiguous. Germline-derived CDR1 and CDR2 are SQVTM and ANQGSEA. V dropped 5 bases and J dropped 6 bases, with 13 bases sitting between them. The CDR3 runs 12 residues. CDR3 region: CSVFGSRHGYTF. The DNA of the CDR3 is TGCAGCGTTTTTGGGAGTCGACATGGCTACACCTTC.

The chain has TRBV5-1 and TRBJ2-7; D gene ambiguous. V lost 0 bases and J lost 4, with 8 bases in between. This CDR3 has 13 residues. Germline-derived CDR1 and CDR2 are SGHRS and YFSETQ. In DNA, the CDR3 is TGCGCCAGCAGCTTGGACAGTTGGTACGAGCAGTACTTC. It is translated as CASSLDSWYEQYF.

This clonotype occurred a few times. V is TRBV20-1 and J is TRBJ1-2; 7 bases line up with TRBD1. The CDR3 consists of 11 residues. Germline values: CDR1 DFQATT, CDR2 SNEGSKA (reference sequence). V was pared by 2 bases and J by 11 bases, with 5 bases of the junction left unmatched. CDR3 DNA: TGCAGTGCTAGATGGACAGGTGGTTACACCTTC. As protein: CSARWTGGYTF.